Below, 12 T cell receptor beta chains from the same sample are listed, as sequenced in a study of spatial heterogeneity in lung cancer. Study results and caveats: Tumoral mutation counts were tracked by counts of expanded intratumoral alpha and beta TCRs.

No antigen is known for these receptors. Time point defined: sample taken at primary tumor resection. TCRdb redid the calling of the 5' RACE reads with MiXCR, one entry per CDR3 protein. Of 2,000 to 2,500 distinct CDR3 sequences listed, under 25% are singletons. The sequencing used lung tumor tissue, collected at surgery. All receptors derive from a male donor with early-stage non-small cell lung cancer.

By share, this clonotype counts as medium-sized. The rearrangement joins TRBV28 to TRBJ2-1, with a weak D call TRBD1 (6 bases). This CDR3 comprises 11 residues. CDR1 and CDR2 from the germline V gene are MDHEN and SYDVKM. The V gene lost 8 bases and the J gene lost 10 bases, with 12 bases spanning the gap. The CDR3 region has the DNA TGTGCCAGCTCCATAGGGGGAGAGCAGTTCTTC. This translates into CASSIGGEQFF.

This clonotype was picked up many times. The CDR3 sequence is CASSRTGSSDTQYF. The CDR3 nucleotides read TGTGCCAGCAGCCGGACAGGATCCTCGGATACGCAGTATTTT. This rearrangement joins TRBV12-3 or TRBV12-4 to TRBJ2-3, with 7 bases aligning to TRBD1. The CDR3 loop spans 14 amino acids. V lost 6 bases, J lost 6 bases, and 9 bases stayed unmatched.

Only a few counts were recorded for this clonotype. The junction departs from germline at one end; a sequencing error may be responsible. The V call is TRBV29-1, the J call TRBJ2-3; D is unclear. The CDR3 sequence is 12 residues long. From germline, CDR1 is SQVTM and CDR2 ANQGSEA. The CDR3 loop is CSVEPLRVQANF. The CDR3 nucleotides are TGCAGCGTTGAACCGCTTCGAGTGCAGGCGAATTTT.

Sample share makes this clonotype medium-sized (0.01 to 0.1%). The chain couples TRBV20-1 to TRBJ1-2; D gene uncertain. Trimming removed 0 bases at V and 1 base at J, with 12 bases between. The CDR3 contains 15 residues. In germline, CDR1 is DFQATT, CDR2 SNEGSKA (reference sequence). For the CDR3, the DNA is TGCAGTGCTAGAGATCCTACAGATCGTAACTATGGCTACACCTTC. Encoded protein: CSARDPTDRNYGYTF.

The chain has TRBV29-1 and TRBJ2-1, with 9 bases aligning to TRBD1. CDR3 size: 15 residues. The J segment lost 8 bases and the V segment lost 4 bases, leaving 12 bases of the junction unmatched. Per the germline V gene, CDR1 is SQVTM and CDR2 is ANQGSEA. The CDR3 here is CSVGGTDRGGDEQFF. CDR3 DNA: TGCAGCGTTGGAGGAACGGACAGGGGAGGGGATGAGCAGTTCTTC.

CDR3 bases: TGTGCCAGCAGCCCATACAGGGGCGGAGAGACCCAGTACTTC. Translating gives CASSPYRGGETQYF. The chain joins TRBV7-9 to TRBJ2-5, with 7 bases lining up with TRBD1. The CDR3 contains 14 residues. Germline loops: CDR1 SEHNR, CDR2 FQNEAQ (reference sequence). V trimming: 5 bases; J trimming: 4 bases; junction bases outside the gene matches: 7.

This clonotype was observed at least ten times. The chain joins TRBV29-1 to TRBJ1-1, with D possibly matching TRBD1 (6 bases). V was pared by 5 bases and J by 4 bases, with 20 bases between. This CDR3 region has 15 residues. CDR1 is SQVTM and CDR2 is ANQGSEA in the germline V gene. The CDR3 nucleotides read TGCAGCGTTAGTACCGGGGGCACGGGGGCCACTGAAGCTTTCTTT. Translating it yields CSVSTGGTGATEAFF.

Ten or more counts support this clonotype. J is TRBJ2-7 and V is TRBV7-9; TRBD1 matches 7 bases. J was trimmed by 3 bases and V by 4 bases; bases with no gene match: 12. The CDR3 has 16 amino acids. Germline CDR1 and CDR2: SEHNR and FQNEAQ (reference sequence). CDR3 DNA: TGTGCCAGCAGCTCATCAGACAGGGAGAACTACTACGAGCAGTACGTC. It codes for CASSSSDRENYYEQYV.

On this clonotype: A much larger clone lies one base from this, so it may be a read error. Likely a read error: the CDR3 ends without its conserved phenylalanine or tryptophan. The CDR3: CAISESGSWSGYTI. As DNA, the CDR3 is TGTGCCATCAGTGAGTCCGGCAGTTGGTCGGGCTACACCATC. J is TRBJ1-2 and V is TRBV10-3; D call uncertain. V was clipped by 0 bases and J by 8 bases, with 13 bases between them. The germline CDR1 and CDR2 sequences are ENHRY and SYGVKD. The CDR3 extends over 14 amino acids.

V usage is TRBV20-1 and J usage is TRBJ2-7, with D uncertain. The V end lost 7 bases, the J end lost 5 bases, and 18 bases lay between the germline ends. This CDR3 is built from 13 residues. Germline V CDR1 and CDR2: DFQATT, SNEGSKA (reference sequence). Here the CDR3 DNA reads TGCAGTGTCTTACCGGGCCCAGGCCACGAGCAGTACTTC. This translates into CSVLPGPGHEQYF.

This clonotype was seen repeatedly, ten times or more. Here the CDR3 DNA reads TGCAGCGTCAGGGACAGATCTTGGGAGACCCAGTACTTC. Protein: CSVRDRSWETQYF. The chain uses TRBV29-1 and TRBJ2-5, with 7 bases matching TRBD1. With 6 bases clipped from V and 5 bases from J, the junction kept 9 bases outside the gene matches. The CDR3 spans 13 residues. Germline V gene sequence: CDR1 SQVTM, CDR2 ANQGSEA. The full variable domain, its missing parts supplied by reference TRBV29-1 and TRBJ2-5, is SAVISQKPSRDICQRGTSLTIQCQVDSQVTMMFWYRQQPGQSLTLIATANQGSEATYESGFVIDKFPISRPNLTFSTLTVSNMSPEDSSIYLCSVRDRSWETQYFGPGTRLLVL.

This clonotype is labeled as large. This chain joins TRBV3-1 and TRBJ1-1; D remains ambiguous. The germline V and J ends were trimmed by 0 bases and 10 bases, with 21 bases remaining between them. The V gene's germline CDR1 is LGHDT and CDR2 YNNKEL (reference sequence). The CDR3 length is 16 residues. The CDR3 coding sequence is TGTGCCAGCAGCCAAGATGAATTGAGGCCCTCTCGTAGAGCTTTCTTT. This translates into CASSQDELRPSRRAFF.